The sequence of this T cell receptor (gamma chain) was determined in a study of human gamma delta and Vdelta1 T cells (dated by TCRdb to the late 2010s). About the investigation overall: The study investigated Delta One T cells, Vd1+ gamma-delta T cells, as cytotoxic effectors against acute myeloid leukemia.

To prepare the library, PCR was applied. Instrument used: Illumina MiSeq. For TCRdb, the public reads were processed anew by CATT, and duplicate DNA sequences were folded into one row. Within this sample are about 3,600 gamma-chain clones, with approximately 15% of them counted one time only. 6% to 8.5% of the sample comes from the top ten. Broad study findings and their caveats: Delta One T cells were reported as polyclonal and as showing broad cytotoxic targeting of acute myeloid leukemia.

This clone has only a few counts. Its specific antigen is unknown. No much larger clonotype is one base removed from it; base qualities were not supplied. The same CDR3 can be traced to other DNA sequences in this sample. The CDR3 runs 12 residues from the cysteine to the phenylalanine. Only the CDR3 part of the read is kept: 36 bases, read in frame from the first base. CDR1 and CDR2 were assigned from the germline V gene as EGSTGY and YDSYTSSV. Compared with germline, V lacks 4 bases and J lacks 3 bases; bases without a gene match: 3. The material sequenced was Vdelta1 gamma-delta T cells from blood grown in culture (DOT cells). What this sample's cell subset or site label stands for: Delta One T cells, in vitro expanded/differentiated Vd1+ gamma-delta T cells. Recombination joined TRGV4 with TRGJ1 or TRGJ2. The sequence came from a human donor in good health. The nucleotide sequence reads TGTGCCACCTGGGACCTTTATTATAAGAAACTCTTT. This gives the protein CATWDLYYKKLF.